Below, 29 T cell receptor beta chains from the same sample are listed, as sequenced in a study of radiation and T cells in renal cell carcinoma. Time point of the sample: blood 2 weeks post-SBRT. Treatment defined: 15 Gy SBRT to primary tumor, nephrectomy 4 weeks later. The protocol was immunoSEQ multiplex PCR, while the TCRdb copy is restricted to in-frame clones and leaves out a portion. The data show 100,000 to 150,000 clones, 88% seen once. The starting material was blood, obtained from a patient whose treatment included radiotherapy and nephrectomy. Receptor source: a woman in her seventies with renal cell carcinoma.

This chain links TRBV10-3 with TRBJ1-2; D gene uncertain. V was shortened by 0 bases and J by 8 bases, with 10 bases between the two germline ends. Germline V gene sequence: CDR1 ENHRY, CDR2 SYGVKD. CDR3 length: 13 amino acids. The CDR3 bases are TGTGCCATCAGTGAGTCGGCGGCGGGCGGCTACACCTTC. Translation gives CAISESAAGGYTF.

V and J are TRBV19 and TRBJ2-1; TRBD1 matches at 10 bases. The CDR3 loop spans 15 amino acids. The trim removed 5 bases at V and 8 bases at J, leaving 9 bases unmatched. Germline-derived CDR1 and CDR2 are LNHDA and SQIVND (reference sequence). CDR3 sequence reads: CASSQPGQGIDEQFF. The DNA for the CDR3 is TGTGCCAGTAGTCAACCGGGACAGGGGATCGATGAGCAGTTCTTC.

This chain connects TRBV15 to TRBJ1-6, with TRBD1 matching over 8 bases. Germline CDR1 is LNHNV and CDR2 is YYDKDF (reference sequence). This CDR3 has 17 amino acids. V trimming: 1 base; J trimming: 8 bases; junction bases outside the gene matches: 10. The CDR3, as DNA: TGTGCCACCAGCAGAGGTCCCCTTCAGGGGGCCGATTCACCCCTCCACTTT. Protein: CATSRGPLQGADSPLHF. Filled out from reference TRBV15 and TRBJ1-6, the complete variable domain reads DAMVIQNPRYQVTQFGKPVTLSCSQTLNHNVMYWYQQKSSQAPKLLFHYYDKDFNNEADTPDNFQSRRPNTSFCFLDIRSPGLGDTAMYLCATSRGPLQGADSPLHFGNGTRLTVT.

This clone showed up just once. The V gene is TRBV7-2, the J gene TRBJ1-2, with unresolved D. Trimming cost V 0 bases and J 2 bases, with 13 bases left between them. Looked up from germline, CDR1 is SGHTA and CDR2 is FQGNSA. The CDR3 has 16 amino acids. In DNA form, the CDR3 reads TGTGCCAGCAGCTTAGCTCCCGGTCAGGACAACTATGGCTACACCTTC. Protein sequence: CASSLAPGQDNYGYTF.

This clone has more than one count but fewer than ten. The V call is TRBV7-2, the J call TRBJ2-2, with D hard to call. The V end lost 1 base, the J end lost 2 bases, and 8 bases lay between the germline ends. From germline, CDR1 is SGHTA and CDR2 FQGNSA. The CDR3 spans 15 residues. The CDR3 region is CASSLDRLNTGELFF. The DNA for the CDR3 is TGTGCCAGCAGCTTAGATCGGCTTAACACCGGGGAGCTGTTTTTT.

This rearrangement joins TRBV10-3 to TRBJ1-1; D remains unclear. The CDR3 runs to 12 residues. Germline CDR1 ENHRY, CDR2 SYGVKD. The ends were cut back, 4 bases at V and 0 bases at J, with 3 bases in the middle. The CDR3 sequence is CAISGVNTEAFF. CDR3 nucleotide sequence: TGTGCCATCAGTGGGGTGAACACTGAAGCTTTCTTT.

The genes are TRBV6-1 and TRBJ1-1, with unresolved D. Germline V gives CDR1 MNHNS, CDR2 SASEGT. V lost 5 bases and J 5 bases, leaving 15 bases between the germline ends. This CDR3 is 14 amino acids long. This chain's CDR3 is CASSLELLETEAFF. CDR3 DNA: TGTGCCAGCAGTCTAGAGCTTTTGGAGACTGAAGCTTTCTTT.

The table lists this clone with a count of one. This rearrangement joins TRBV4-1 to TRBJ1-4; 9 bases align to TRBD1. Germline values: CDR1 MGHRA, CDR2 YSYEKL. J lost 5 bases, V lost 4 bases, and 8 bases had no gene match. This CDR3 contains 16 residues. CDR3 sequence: CASSPGQGTMNEKLFF. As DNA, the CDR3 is TGCGCCAGCAGCCCCGGACAGGGGACGATGAATGAAAAACTGTTTTTT.

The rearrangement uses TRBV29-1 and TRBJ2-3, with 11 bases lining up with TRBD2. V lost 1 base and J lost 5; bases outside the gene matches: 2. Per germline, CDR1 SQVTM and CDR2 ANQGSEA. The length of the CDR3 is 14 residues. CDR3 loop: CSVEGLAGLDTQYF. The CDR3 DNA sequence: TGCAGCGTTGAAGGACTAGCGGGATTAGATACGCAGTATTTT.

CDR3 loop: CASMTLGRSYTF. CDR3 in DNA: TGTGCCAGCATGACCTTAGGGAGGAGCTACACCTTC. The chain combines TRBV27 with TRBJ1-2, with D hard to call. Trimming pared 7 bases from V and 9 bases from J, leaving 15 bases between. The CDR3 has 12 residues. From germline, CDR1 is MNHEY and CDR2 SMNVEV (reference sequence).

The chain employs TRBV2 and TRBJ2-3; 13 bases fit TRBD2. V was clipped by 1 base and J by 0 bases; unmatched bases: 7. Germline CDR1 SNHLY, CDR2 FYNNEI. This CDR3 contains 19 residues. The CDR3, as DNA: TGTGCCAGCAGTGAAGGGTCACTAGCGGGGGGGCGGAGCACAGATACGCAGTATTTT. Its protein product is CASSEGSLAGGRSTDTQYF.

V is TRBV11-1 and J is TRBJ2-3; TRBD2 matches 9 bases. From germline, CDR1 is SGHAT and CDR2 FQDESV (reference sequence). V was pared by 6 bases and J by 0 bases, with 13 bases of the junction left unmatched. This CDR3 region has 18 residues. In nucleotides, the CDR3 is TGTGCCAGCAGGCGTTCCGCGGGGGGGCCAAGGAGCACAGATACGCAGTATTTT. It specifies CASRRSAGGPRSTDTQYF.

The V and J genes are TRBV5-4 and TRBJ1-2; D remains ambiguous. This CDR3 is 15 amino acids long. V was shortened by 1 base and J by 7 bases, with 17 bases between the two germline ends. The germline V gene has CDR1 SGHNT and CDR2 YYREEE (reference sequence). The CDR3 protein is CASSLRASRDGGYTF. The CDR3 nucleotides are TGTGCCAGCAGCTTGCGAGCGTCCCGGGATGGTGGCTACACCTTC.

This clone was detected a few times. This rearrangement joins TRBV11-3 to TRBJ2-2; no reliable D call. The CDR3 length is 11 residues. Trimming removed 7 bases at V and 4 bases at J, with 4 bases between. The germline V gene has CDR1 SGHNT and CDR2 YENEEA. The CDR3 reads CASMGTGELFF. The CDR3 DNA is TGTGCCAGCATGGGCACCGGGGAGCTGTTTTTT.

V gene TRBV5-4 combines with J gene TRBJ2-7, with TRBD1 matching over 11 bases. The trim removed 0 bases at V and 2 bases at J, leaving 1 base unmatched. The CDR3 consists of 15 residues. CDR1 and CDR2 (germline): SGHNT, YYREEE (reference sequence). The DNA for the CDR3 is TGTGCCAGCAGCTTGGGGGGACAGGGGGCCTACGAGCAGTACTTC. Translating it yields CASSLGGQGAYEQYF.

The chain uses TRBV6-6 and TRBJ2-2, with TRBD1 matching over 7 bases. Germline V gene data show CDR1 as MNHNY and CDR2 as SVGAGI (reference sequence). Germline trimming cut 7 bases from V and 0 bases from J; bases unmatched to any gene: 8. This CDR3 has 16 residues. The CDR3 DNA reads TGTGCCAGCACCCAAGGGACAGTAGCGAACACCGGGGAGCTGTTTTTT. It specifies CASTQGTVANTGELFF.

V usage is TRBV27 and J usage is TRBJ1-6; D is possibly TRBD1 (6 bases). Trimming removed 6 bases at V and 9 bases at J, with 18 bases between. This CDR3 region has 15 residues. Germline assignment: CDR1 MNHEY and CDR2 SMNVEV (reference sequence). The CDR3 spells CASSGGQGRASPLHF. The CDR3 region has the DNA TGTGCCAGCAGCGGGGGCCAGGGGCGCGCTTCACCCCTCCACTTT.

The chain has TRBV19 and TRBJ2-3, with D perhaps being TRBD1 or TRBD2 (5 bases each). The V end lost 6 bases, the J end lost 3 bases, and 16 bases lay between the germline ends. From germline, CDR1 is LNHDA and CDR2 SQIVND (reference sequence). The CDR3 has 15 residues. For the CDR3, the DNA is TGTGCCAGTAGCGGGGCTCCTGGTTGGACAGATACGCAGTATTTT. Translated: CASSGAPGWTDTQYF.

The CDR3 here is CASSAGTHSNQPQHF. The CDR3 DNA reads TGTGCCAGCAGTGCCGGGACACATAGCAATCAGCCCCAGCATTTT. The rearrangement uses TRBV6-1 and TRBJ1-5; weak D call: TRBD1 (6 bases). Germline CDR1 is MNHNS and CDR2 is SASEGT. This CDR3 contains 15 residues. V dropped 4 bases and J dropped 0 bases, with 10 bases sitting between them.

The CDR3 DNA reads as TGTGCCAGCAGCCTGACGGGGGCAAGGGAAAAACTGTTTTTT. Translating it yields CASSLTGAREKLFF. The chain uses TRBV5-4 and TRBJ1-4; tentative D call: TRBD1 (6 bases). Between the trimmed V and J ends, which lost 4 bases and 8 bases, there was a span of 15 bases. The CDR3 spans 14 residues. Per the germline V gene, CDR1 is SGHNT and CDR2 is YYREEE (reference sequence).

DNA of the CDR3: TGTGCCAGCAAGTCCGGGGAGGAGCACGGTGGCTACACCTTC. Protein sequence: CASKSGEEHGGYTF. The chain employs TRBV28 and TRBJ1-2; D gene ambiguous. Trimming removed 7 bases from V and 7 bases from J, with 19 bases in between. The CDR3 has 14 residues. Germline V gives CDR1 MDHEN, CDR2 SYDVKM.

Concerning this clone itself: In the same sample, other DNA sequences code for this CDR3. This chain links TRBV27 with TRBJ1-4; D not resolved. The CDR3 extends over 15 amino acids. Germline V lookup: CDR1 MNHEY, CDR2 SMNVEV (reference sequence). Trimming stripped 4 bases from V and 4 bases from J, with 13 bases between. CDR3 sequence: CASSSEGVGNEKLFF. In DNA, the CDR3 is TGTGCCAGCAGTTCCGAGGGAGTGGGTAATGAAAAACTGTTTTTT.

CDR3 region: CASSLGSVGNYGYTF. The CDR3 region has the DNA TGTGCCAGCAGCTTAGGTTCTGTAGGGAACTATGGCTACACCTTC. The chain is built from TRBV7-2 and TRBJ1-2, with D unresolved. The CDR3 sequence is 15 residues long. Germline V gene sequence: CDR1 SGHTA, CDR2 FQGNSA. The V and J ends lost 1 base and 2 bases respectively, with 11 bases between them.

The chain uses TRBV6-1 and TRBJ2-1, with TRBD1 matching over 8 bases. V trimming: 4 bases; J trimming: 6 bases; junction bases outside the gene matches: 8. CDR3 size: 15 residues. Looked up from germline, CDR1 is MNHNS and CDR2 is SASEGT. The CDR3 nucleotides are TGTGCCAGCAGTGCGGACAGGGCGTTCGGCAATGAGCAGTTCTTC. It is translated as CASSADRAFGNEQFF.

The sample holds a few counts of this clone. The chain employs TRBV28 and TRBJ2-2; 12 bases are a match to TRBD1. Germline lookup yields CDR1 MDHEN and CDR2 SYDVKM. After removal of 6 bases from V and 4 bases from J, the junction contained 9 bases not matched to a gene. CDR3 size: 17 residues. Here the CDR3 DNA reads TGTGCCAGCAGATCCGGGACAGGGGGCTCGGGCACCGGGGAGCTGTTTTTT. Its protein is CASRSGTGGSGTGELFF.

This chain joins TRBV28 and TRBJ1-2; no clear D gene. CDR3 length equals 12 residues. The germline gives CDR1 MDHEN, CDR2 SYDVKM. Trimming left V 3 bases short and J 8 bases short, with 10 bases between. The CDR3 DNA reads TGTGCCAGCAGTTTCGGGTGGAGAGGCTACACCTTC. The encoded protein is CASSFGWRGYTF.

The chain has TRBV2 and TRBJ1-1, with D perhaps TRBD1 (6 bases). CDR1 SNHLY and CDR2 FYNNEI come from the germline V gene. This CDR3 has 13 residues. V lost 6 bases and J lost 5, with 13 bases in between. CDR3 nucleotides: TGTGCCAGCAGGGACAGCGGAAGGACTGAAGCTTTCTTT. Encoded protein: CASRDSGRTEAFF.

CDR3 amino acids: CASSPDYVYNEQFF. The DNA of the CDR3 is TGCGCCAGCAGCCCGGACTACGTCTACAATGAGCAGTTCTTC. The rearrangement uses TRBV5-1 and TRBJ2-1; TRBD2 might be the D (6 bases). From germline, CDR1 is SGHRS and CDR2 YFSETQ. Trimming shortened V by 4 bases and J by 3 bases, and 11 bases separated the two germline ends. The CDR3 is made up of 14 amino acids.

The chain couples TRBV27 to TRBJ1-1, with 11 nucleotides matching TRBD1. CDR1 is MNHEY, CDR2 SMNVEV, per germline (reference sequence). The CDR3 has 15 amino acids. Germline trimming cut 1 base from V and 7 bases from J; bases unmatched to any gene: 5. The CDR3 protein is CASSLYPDRGLEAFF. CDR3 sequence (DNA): TGTGCCAGCAGTTTATACCCGGACAGGGGGCTTGAAGCTTTCTTT.